The T cell receptor (beta chain) described here comes from a study of shared T cell receptors in the human thymus. Profiled with immunoSEQ multiplex PCR; TCRdb holds only in-frame clones, not every one. The table has 700,000 to 750,000 clones, roughly 85% seen once. This CDR3 spans 15 amino acids. V shed 6 bases and J shed 6 bases, with 19 bases lying between them. CDR1 is SGHRS, CDR2 YFSETQ, per germline. These same records also appear under a second study, on human thymus T cells. From that second work: The donors were infants in Finland with congenital heart defects, otherwise immunologically healthy. In corrective heart surgery, resections were taken, and these provided the thymus tissue. Gene usage for V and J segments appeared biased in thymic and blood repertoires. Related research described strongly overlapping thymic repertoires in unrelated people.

The receptor was derived from a girl in the first two years of life with a congenital heart defect. The chain employs TRBV5-1 and TRBJ2-4; D perhaps matches TRBD1 (6 bases). The sample was thymocytes. The CDR3 reads CASMDTRTQGNIQYF. For the CDR3, the DNA is TGCGCCAGCATGGATACTCGGACACAGGGAAACATTCAGTACTTC. Complete variable domain (other parts from reference TRBV5-1 and TRBJ2-4): KAGVTQTPRYLIKTRGQQVTLSCSPISGHRSVSWYQQTPGQGLQFLFEYFSETQRNKGNFPGRFSGRQFSNSRSEMNVSTLELGDSALYLCASMDTRTQGNIQYFGAGTRLSVL.